The 2 T cell receptor beta chains presented below share a single source sample, sequenced in a study of T-cell reconstitution after alpha-beta-depleted transplantation in children. As it was prepared, the TCRbeta library received unique molecular identifiers. Each CDR3 protein is one row after TCRdb ran MiXCR on the PCR reads. The sample shows some 830,000 distinct CDR3 sequences, 16% of them seen only once. The sample here was PBMCs, mostly from graft donor cells, taken 360 days after TCRalphabeta/CD19-depleted stem cell transplant. These receptors came from a male patient under 18 who had a stem cell transplant for acute lymphoblastic leukemia, so the T cells may come from the graft donor.

This chain links TRBV11-2 with TRBJ2-1; 10 bases align to TRBD2. The CDR3 totals 15 residues. Germline V gene lookup returns CDR1 SGHAT and CDR2 FQNNGV. Losses at the gene ends were 6 bases for V and 7 bases for J; bases not matched to a gene: 9. The CDR3 protein is CASRSWTSGQNEQFF. CDR3 sequence (DNA): TGTGCCAGCAGGTCTTGGACTAGCGGCCAGAATGAGCAGTTCTTC.

This clonotype has a handful of counts. This sequence joins TRBV7-8 and TRBJ1-1; D unresolved. The germline V gene has CDR1 SGHVS and CDR2 FQNEAQ. V dropped 2 bases and J dropped 8 bases, with 9 bases sitting between them. The CDR3 has 12 amino acids. CDR3 protein: CASSLWPGEAFF. For the CDR3, the DNA is TGTGCCAGCAGCTTATGGCCCGGAGAAGCTTTCTTT. The full variable domain, with the rest looked up from reference TRBV7-8 and TRBJ1-1, is GAGVSQSPRYKVAKRGQDVALRCDPISGHVSLFWYQQALGQGPEFLTYFQNEAQLDKSGLPSDRFFAERPEGSVSTLKIQRTQQEDSAVYLCASSLWPGEAFFGQGTRLTVV.